This TCR beta chain derives from a study of tumor-infiltrating lymphocytes in primary liver carcinoma. On the study more broadly: By surgical resection, the patients were treated for their primary liver carcinoma. Study-wide points: Blood had a significantly lower top-250-clone fraction than tumors did (p = 0.039). Lesser overlap characterized tumor-adjacent and tumor-blood pairs relative to tumor region pairs.

CDR1 and CDR2 from the germline V gene are SEHNR and FQNEAQ (reference sequence). Trimming took off 5 bases at V and 7 bases at J, with 8 bases between the two ends. This CDR3 spans 12 amino acids. From 400 to 550 ng total RNA, TCR beta cDNA was generated with a primer in the constant region. Construction of TCR beta libraries relied on three successive nested multiplex PCR rounds employing slightly modified ARM-PCR. TRBV1-TRBV30 forward and Cbeta reverse primers drove the first two approximately 11-cycle rounds. Each CDR3 protein is one row after TCRdb ran MiXCR on the multiplex PCR reads. This sample carries 310,000 or so distinct CDR3 sequences, about two thirds of them seen once, and the ten largest clones take roughly 6%. RNA isolated from unsorted whole blood supplied the blood RNA, with germline DNA also extracted. Presurgery, 4 to 4.5 milliliters of peripheral blood were collected. This clonotype has just a few counts. The target antigen is unknown.

Input material: peripheral blood. The rearrangement joins TRBV7-9 to TRBJ2-2, with D unclear. The source is a middle-aged man with primary liver carcinoma and hepatitis B virus infection. DNA of the CDR3: TGTGCCAGCAGCCCAATTCGCGGGGAGCTGTTTTTT. Amino acids: CASSPIRGELFF.